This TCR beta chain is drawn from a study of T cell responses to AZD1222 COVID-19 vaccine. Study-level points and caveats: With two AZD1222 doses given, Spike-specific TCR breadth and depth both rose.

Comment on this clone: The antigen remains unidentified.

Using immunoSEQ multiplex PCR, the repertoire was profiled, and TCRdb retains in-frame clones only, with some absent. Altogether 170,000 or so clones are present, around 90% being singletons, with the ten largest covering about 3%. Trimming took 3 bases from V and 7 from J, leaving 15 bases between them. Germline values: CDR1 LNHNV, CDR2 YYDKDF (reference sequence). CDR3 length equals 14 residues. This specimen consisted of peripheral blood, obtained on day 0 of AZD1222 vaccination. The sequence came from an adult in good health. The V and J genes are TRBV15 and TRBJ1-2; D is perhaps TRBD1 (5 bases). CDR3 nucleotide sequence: TGTGCCACCAGCAGTCCCACTCAAAGGGGTGGCTACACCTTC. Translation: CATSSPTQRGGYTF.